This T cell receptor beta chain originates from a study of T cell responses to AZD1222 COVID-19 vaccine. Broader study findings: Among AZD1222 vaccinees, only five or six were seropositive at baseline. Close to half of spike-specific TCRs reportedly recognize unmutated variant regions.

The protocol was immunoSEQ multiplex PCR, while the TCRdb copy is restricted to in-frame clones and leaves out a portion. The table has some 180,000 clones, around 90% seen once. Points on this clone: Its antigen is still unknown.

The CDR3 is made up of 14 amino acids. CDR1 MRHNA and CDR2 SNTAGT come from the germline V gene. V was trimmed by 0 bases and J by 4 bases, leaving 8 bases between them. The chain couples TRBV6-4 to TRBJ2-3; D is undetermined. Material: peripheral blood, obtained 28 days after the second AZD1222 dose. The source of this sequence is an adult who received the AZD1222 COVID-19 vaccine. The CDR3 protein is CASSDSPAPDTQYF. CDR3 DNA: TGTGCCAGCAGTGACTCACCGGCCCCAGATACGCAGTATTTT.